The 2 T cell receptor beta chains below all came from one sample that was sequenced in a study of cytomegalovirus exposure and HLA in healthy donors. Sequencing was performed with immunoSEQ multiplex PCR; in TCRdb, only in-frame clones are kept and a portion is missing. The sample carries roughly 240,000 clones, around nine tenths recorded once. Sequenced sample: PBMCs. The receptors originated from a young man in good health and CMV-seronegative.

CDR3 DNA sequence: TGTGCCAGCAGCTTAAGTGCAGGGCGAGTTAAAGCTTTCTTT. Encoded protein: CASSLSAGRVKAFF. This chain links TRBV7-2 with TRBJ1-1, with D possibly TRBD1 on 5 matching bases. This CDR3 has 14 residues. Germline V CDR1 and CDR2: SGHTA, FQGNSA. Trimming removed 2 bases from V and 9 bases from J, with 16 bases in between.

The chain links TRBV11-2 to TRBJ1-2; 8 nucleotides line up with TRBD1. V was clipped by 2 bases and J by 7 bases; unmatched bases: 3. The CDR3 totals 13 residues. Germline V lookup: CDR1 SGHAT, CDR2 FQNNGV. The CDR3 region is CASSLQGAPGYTF. The CDR3 nucleotides read TGTGCCAGCAGCTTACAGGGGGCGCCTGGCTACACCTTC.